The sequence of this T cell receptor beta chain was determined in a study of long-term antiretroviral therapy in people with HIV. Runs used v3.0 of the immunoSEQ assay and were done at survey level. Only in-frame clones appear in the TCRdb table, and some are missing; sequencing was by immunoSEQ multiplex PCR. The data show approximately 10,000 clones, roughly 80% seen once. CDR1 and CDR2 (germline): SGHRS, YFSETQ. This CDR3 has 12 amino acids. Trimming shortened V by 2 bases and J by 6 bases, and 8 bases separated the two germline ends. Here the sequenced sample was unsorted PBMCs, taken at the start of antiretroviral therapy, before treatment. V gene TRBV5-1 combines with J gene TRBJ1-2; D may be TRBD1 (6 bases). The TCR was taken from a man aged 25 to 40 with HIV. CDR3 in amino acids: CASSFGGNGYTF. The CDR3, as DNA: TGCGCCAGCAGCTTTGGGGGCAATGGCTACACCTTC.